What follows describes a single TCR beta chain. This clonotype was counted only a few times. No cognate antigen has been identified for it. Base qualities are not provided; no much larger clone lies one nucleotide away. Library prep was done by 5' RACE. Sequenced using an Illumina HiSeq 2000. Template switching introduced a universal primer binding site; the final cDNA contained a unique molecular identifier, enabling accurate counting of TCR cDNA molecules. Specific primers in the conserved constant-segment region were used to synthesize first-strand cDNA for TCR alpha and beta chains. To control for contamination, every cDNA library carried two barcodes: a SMART-Mk sample barcode plus Illumina barcodes. Two successive PCR steps introduced TruSeq adapter sequences along with Illumina sample barcodes. The Illumina HiSeq platform was used with custom primers to sequence TCR alpha and beta cDNA libraries. On the study's bioinformatics: Unique molecular identifiers were extracted from raw reads with MiGEC, and CDR3 positions were determined with MiXCR. Recombination models were inferred per individual with the repgenHMM and IGoR tools using an EM algorithm. The analysis of shared clonotypes was done with the tcR package in R, with sharing normalized by the product of cloneset sizes. Out-of-frame nonproductive sequences were analyzed to study raw recombination free of thymic and clonal selection effects. TCRdb passed the public sequencing reads through fastp at Q25 and MiXCR, retaining productive beta sequences. Entries that share a CDR3 protein sequence are merged under the most common genes and DNA. The V and J calls, along with clone size, are taken from TCRdb and not from the paper's own processing. This sample has about 530,000 distinct CDR3 sequences in its table, and about 16% of those were observed once. The ten largest clonotypes hold 0.35% to 0.45% of the sample.

V and J lose 0 bases and 3 bases, and a span of 13 bases separates them. The CDR3 starts with the cysteine, ends with the phenylalanine, and has 16 residues. The entry retains the CDR3 DNA only, 48 bases that are in frame from base 1. Every donor was a healthy Caucasian. Three pairs of female monozygotic twins, all aged about 18 to 30 years, made up the twin cohort. Positive isolation kits from Invitrogen were used to isolate CD4+ and CD8+ T cell populations. The data originate from a study of identical twins (dated by TCRdb to the mid-2010s). Describing the broader study: To test whether fetal clonotypes persist, this study deep-sequenced TCR alpha and beta repertoires from monozygotic twins, from unrelated adults of various ages, and from cord blood. To rule out contamination, the twin experiments were replicated at different times with different library preparation protocols. General conclusions and limits of the study: The excess sharing between twins in beta out-of-frame sequences was weaker because fewer shared sequences reduced the signal-to-noise ratio. Recombination models systematically underestimated out-of-frame TCR alpha sharing in monozygotic twins but agreed with sharing between unrelated individuals. Abundant cord blood beta clonotypes had fewer insertions, young adult naive repertoires showed a similar but weaker trend, and memory repertoires showed no such trend. Compared with coincidental sharing between unrelated individuals, an excess of low generation-probability sequences was observed among out-of-frame TCR alpha sequences shared between twins. Zero-insertion analyses could be partly confounded by invariant T cells such as MAIT and iNKT, although diverse VJ usage argued against such confounding for most clonotypes. Because the same donors could not be followed over many years, the conclusions depended on cross-sectional statistical analysis.

The sample was also reused in another study, on yellow fever vaccine responses in identical twins. The second paper states: According to the authors, in identical twins the way T cells responded to vaccination appeared partly convergent and partly personalized. In identical twins, the study followed T cell clones that responded to the vaccine with precision.

The sample taken for sequencing was CD4+ T cells sorted from blood. The source of this sequence is a woman aged 18-30 years in good health. This chain is built from TRBV12-3 or TRBV12-4 and TRBJ2-3, with a weak D call of TRBD1 (5 bases match). The CDR3 protein is CASSLALGRGTDTQYF. The sequence in DNA is TGTGCCAGCAGTTTAGCTCTGGGGCGTGGGACAGATACGCAGTATTTT.